This TCR beta chain originates from a study of tumor and adjacent non-tumor tissue in lung cancer. Across the study: The cohort had around twelve adenocarcinoma, 2 squamous cell and 1 small cell patients.

The template was RNA from unsorted bulk tissue. More than 3 cm separated this lung sample from the edge of the tumor. The CDR3 loop spans 12 amino acids. Germline V gene lookup returns CDR1 MDHEN and CDR2 SYDVKM. A modified ARM-PCR protocol with three rounds of nested PCR amplified TCRbeta. A single record per CDR3 protein comes from TCRdb applying MiXCR to the multiplex PCR reads. The sample lists 60,000 or so distinct CDR3 sequences, around 64% occurring once. About this clonotype itself: The junction and the germline gene differ at one end; a read error may be behind it.

This TCR was recovered from a man between 65 and 85 years old with non-small cell lung cancer. This chain links TRBV28 with TRBJ1-6; no definite D call. Sequences were obtained from distant non-tumor lung tissue. CDR3 region: CVSSLVNSPLHF. CDR3 bases: TGTGTCAGCAGTTTGGTAAATTCACCGCTCCACTTT.